The rows below give T cell receptor beta chains drawn from one sample of a study of T-cell reconstitution after alpha-beta-depleted transplantation in children. TCRdb reprocessed the PCR reads via MiXCR and lists one record per CDR3 protein. There are about 310,000 distinct CDR3 sequences in the sample; 23% occur only once, and over 9.5% lies in the top ten. The sample in question was PBMCs, mostly from graft donor cells, obtained 180 days after TCRalphabeta/CD19-depleted stem cell transplant. The receptors were sampled from a male patient aged 10-17 years who had a stem cell transplant for acute lymphoblastic leukemia, so the T cells may come from the graft donor. Both conserved end residues are part of each CDR3. Expanded clones are given a class, and other clones once, few, many or no size at all.

>many|TRBV10-2
CASSPVGSGRKTDTQYF
>NA|TRBV28
CASSLTGREQYF
>NA|TRBV20-1
CSASFHGGRITGELFF
>few|TRBV14
CASSQEAEWVPDRDLREQYF
>NA|TRBV29-1
CSALHGPSYEQYF
>NA|TRBV2
CASSEQGGTDTQYF
>NA|TRBV19
CASSEGSGDYNEQFF
>few|TRBV12-3/TRBV12-4
CASRRRRGLMNTEAFF
>NA|TRBV2
CASRNPRGRGETQYF
>few|TRBV10-3
CAISEWDEQYF
>few|TRBV9
CASSVVGLPGLDTYNEQFF
>NA|TRBV19
CASSIDPRASGYNEQFF
>NA|TRBV11-2
CASSLTTQAAGELFF
>NA|TRBV7-8
CASSPIPGTGEETQYF
>NA|TRBV7-3
CASSLGGAGVPYEQYF
>NA|TRBV7-9
CASSPPDPELSYEQYF
>few|TRBV7-3
CASSLLARPYNEQFF
>NA|TRBV5-6
CASSFGVATQYF
>many|TRBV10-3
CATKGDGRASYEQYF
>NA|TRBV20-1
CSASTPNQPQHF
>few|TRBV5-1
CASSPQVSGNTIYF
>few|TRBV20-1
CSATLAGLPDTQYF
>NA|TRBV5-1
CASSFYRQGRDTEAFF
>few|TRBV2
CASRGQNNQPQHF
>NA|TRBV20-1
CSAREDGQGLRSNQPQHF
>NA|TRBV29-1
CSANPPSGRALGVTDTQYF
>NA|TRBV4-2
CASSSTSGGSYEQYF
>NA|TRBV9
CASSPRQTRTYEQYF
>few|TRBV7-9
CASSPRAANNEQFF
>NA|TRBV7-9
CASSLRGGPYNEQYF
>NA|TRBV6-5
CASSYSEDRQNTEAFF
>NA|TRBV15
CATSRAGLREQYF
>NA|TRBV25-1
CASSKTGVNEQFF
>NA|TRBV19
CASSIATGTSGRADTQYF
>NA|TRBV12-3/TRBV12-4
CASSFDRVVTEAFF
>NA|TRBV4-1
CASSLTGLAESYEQYF
>NA|TRBV19
CASSPNWNSPLHF
>few|TRBV4-1
CASSQVPGRQFNEQFF
>few|TRBV27
CASSFWDRRINEQFF
>NA|TRBV5-6
CASSWYNQPQHF
>NA|TRBV27
CASSLSDRLVFNEQFF
>NA|TRBV7-9
CASSLVRSKETQYF
>few|TRBV21-1
CASSKAPGRAPYEQYF
>NA|TRBV9
CASRIITGELFF
>few|TRBV5-6
CASSFLPPIQYF
>few|TRBV5-1
CASSLVGGGPYEQYF
>NA|TRBV15
CATSRDRDRGDYGYTF
>few|TRBV7-8
CASSLGLLYEQYF
>few|TRBV5-4
CASTRAGSNEKLFF
>few|TRBV5-1
CASSYLRARNYGYTF
>NA|TRBV7-9
CASSFTVQETQYF
>few|TRBV29-1
CSVETSEAFF
>NA|TRBV9
CASSVVGGLAALQETQYF
>few|TRBV5-1
CASSLAYLRGPNYGYTF
>NA|TRBV6-5
CASSLNRASPYEQYF